This T cell receptor beta chain was documented in a study of human T cells and chemical hapten exposure. Across the whole study: The study sensitized with 2% DPC on an approximately 2 cm by approximately 2 cm patch of upper inner arm skin. Alopecia areata, totalis or universalis affected patients who were mostly female. Variation in per-sample TCR yields came mainly from small pooled library volume differences.

The time point: patch test 1, 2 weeks after DPC sensitization. The treatment was: therapeutic diphenylcyclopropenone sensitization with weekly scalp DPC. With 0 bases removed from V and 4 bases from J, the gap between germline ends came to 13 bases. The CDR3 runs 16 residues. Germline V CDR1 and CDR2: LGHDT, YNNKEL (reference sequence). Single cDNA molecules in the library carried unique molecular identifiers attached during preparation. TCRdb re-derived calls from the RACE reads in MiXCR, one entry per CDR3 protein. The sample has 95,000 to 130,000 distinct CDR3 sequences; 12% are singletons. This clonotype has only a few counts.

This clonotype was sampled from a woman aged 45 to 65 with alopecia areata. Some clones in this sample may be carry-over from other donors' samples. The sample was whole blood, taken in connection with sensitization to the hapten diphenylcyclopropenone (DPC). The chain uses TRBV3-1 and TRBJ2-1; unclear D gene. CDR3 coding DNA: TGTGCCAGCAGCCAAGAAGGCCGGGCCCGGTACAATGAGCAGTTCTTC. Amino acids: CASSQEGRARYNEQFF.